The TCR beta chain under discussion was sequenced for a study of PD-1 blockade in classical Hodgkin lymphoma. The overall study: Patients got intravenous nivolumab 3 mg/kg every 2 weeks.

To note about this clone: Its antigen is unidentified.

V shed 0 bases, J shed 9 bases, and the junction held 5 bases outside the gene matches. The CDR3 loop spans 16 amino acids. CDR1 and CDR2 (germline): ENHRY, SYGVKD. TCRdb's copy holds only in-frame clones and misses some; the assay was immunoSEQ multiplex PCR. This sample has about 96,000 clones, with 90% to 95% found just once. Broader study findings: Before treatment, TCR diversity in newly diagnosed patients was reportedly lower than in healthy donors.

Specified time point: cycle 4 day 1 (C4D1), after about 6 weeks of nivolumab. All patients relapsed after autologous stem cell transplantation, and brentuximab vedotin exposure varied. The TCR comes from a human donor with classical Hodgkin lymphoma. The chain joins TRBV10-3 to TRBJ2-1, with 13 bases matching TRBD2. Here the sequenced sample was peripheral blood mononuclear cells (PBMCs), taken before the fourth cycle of nivolumab. The CDR3 DNA reads as TGTGCCATCAGTGAGTCCGGACTAGCGGGAGAGGCTGAGCAGTTCTTC. Translation gives CAISESGLAGEAEQFF.